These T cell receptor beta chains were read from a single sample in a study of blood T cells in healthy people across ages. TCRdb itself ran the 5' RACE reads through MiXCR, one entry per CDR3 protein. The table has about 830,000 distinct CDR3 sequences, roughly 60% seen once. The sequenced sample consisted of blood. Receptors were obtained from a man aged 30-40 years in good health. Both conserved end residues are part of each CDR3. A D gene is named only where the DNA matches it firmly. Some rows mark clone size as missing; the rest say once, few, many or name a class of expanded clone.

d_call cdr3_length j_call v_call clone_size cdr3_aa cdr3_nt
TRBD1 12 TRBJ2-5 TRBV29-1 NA CSVGQGKETQYF TGCAGCGTCGGACAGGGAAAAGAGACCCAGTACTTC
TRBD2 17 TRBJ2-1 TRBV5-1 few CASSLTSGGGSYNEQFF TGCGCCAGCAGCTTGACTAGCGGGGGGGGATCCTACAATGAGCAGTTCTTC
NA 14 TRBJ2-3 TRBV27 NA CASSLKVVADTQYF TGTGCCAGCAGTTTAAAGGTTGTTGCAGATACGCAGTATTTT
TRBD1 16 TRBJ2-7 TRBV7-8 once CASSYKRGQGAYEQYF TGTGCCAGCAGCTACAAGCGGGGACAGGGCGCCTACGAGCAGTACTTC
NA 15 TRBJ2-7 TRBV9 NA CASSVGGRRGDEQYF TGTGCCAGCAGCGTAGGCGGCAGGAGGGGTGACGAGCAGTACTTC
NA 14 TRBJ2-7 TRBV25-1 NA CASSDLGQSYEQYF TGTGCCAGCAGTGATCTCGGACAGTCCTACGAGCAGTACTTC
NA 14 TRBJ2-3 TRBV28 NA CASSFPRVSDTQYF TGTGCCAGCAGTTTCCCCAGGGTTTCAGATACGCAGTATTTT
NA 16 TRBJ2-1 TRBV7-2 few CASISGGKSSYNEQFF TGTGCCAGCATCTCGGGCGGGAAGAGCTCCTACAATGAGCAGTTCTTC
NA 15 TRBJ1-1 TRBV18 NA CASSDRQARNTEAFF TGTGCCAGCTCAGATCGACAGGCGAGGAACACTGAAGCTTTCTTT
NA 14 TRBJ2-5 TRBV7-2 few CASSQAAGWETQYF TGTGCCAGCAGCCAAGCGGCAGGTTGGGAGACCCAGTACTTC
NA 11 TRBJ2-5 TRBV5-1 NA CASSLEQEQYF TGCGCCAGCAGCTTGGAACAGGAGCAGTACTTC
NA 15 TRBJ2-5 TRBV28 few CASSLSLRREETQYF TGTGCCAGCAGTTTATCCCTCCGGAGGGAAGAGACCCAGTACTTC
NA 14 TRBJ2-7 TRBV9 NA CASSVAGVGYEQYF TGTGCCAGCAGCGTAGCGGGGGTGGGCTACGAGCAGTACTTC
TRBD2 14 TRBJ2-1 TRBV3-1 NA CASTNRGDYNEQFF TGTGCCAGCACAAACCGGGGGGATTACAATGAGCAGTTCTTC
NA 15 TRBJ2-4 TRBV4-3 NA CASSQDDGRRDIQYF TGCGCCAGCAGCCAAGATGACGGCAGGAGGGACATTCAGTACTTC
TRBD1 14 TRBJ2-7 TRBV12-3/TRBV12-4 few CASTPDRETYEQYF TGTGCCAGCACCCCGGACAGGGAGACCTACGAGCAGTACTTC
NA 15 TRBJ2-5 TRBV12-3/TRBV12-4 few CASSRGRVAQETQYF TGTGCCAGCAGTAGGGGTCGAGTAGCGCAAGAGACCCAGTACTTC
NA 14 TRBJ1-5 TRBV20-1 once CSARDRQVNQPQHF TGCAGTGCTAGAGACAGACAGGTCAATCAGCCCCAGCATTTT
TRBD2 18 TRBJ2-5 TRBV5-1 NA CASSLDTASGGGRKTQYF TGCGCCAGCAGCTTGGATACGGCGAGCGGGGGAGGCAGGAAGACCCAGTACTTC
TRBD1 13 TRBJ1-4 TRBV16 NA CASSGTALEKLFF TGTGCCAGCAGCGGGACAGCCCTAGAAAAACTGTTTTTT
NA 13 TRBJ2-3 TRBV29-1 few CSSNKAITDTQYF TGCAGCTCCAACAAGGCTATCACAGATACGCAGTATTTT
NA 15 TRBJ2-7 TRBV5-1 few CASSLVSGTTYEQYF TGCGCCAGCAGCTTGGTGTCAGGGACAACCTACGAGCAGTACTTC
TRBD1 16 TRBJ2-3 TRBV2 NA CASSARDRGGTDTQYF TGTGCCAGCAGTGCTCGGGACAGGGGTGGGACAGATACGCAGTATTTT
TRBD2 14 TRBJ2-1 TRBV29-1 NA CSVVGGSTYNEQFF TGCAGCGTTGTAGGCGGGAGCACCTACAATGAGCAGTTCTTC
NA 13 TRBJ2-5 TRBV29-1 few CSVGWESQETQYF TGCAGCGTTGGATGGGAGTCCCAAGAGACCCAGTACTTC
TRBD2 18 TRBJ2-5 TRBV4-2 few CASSQAPSGGPSEETQYF TGTGCCAGCAGCCAAGCCCCTAGCGGGGGTCCAAGTGAAGAGACCCAGTACTTC
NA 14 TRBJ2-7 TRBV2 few CASSSLPKDHEQYF TGTGCCAGCAGTTCGCTACCCAAAGACCACGAGCAGTACTTC
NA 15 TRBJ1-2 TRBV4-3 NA CASSQDQGWGYGYTF TGCGCCAGCAGCCAAGATCAGGGATGGGGCTATGGCTACACCTTC
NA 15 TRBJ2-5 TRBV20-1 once CSASDLAGAQETQYF TGCAGTGCTAGTGATCTGGCGGGGGCCCAAGAGACCCAGTACTTC
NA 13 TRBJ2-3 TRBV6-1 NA CASTPGAETTQYF TGTGCCAGCACCCCGGGAGCAGAGACGACGCAGTATTTT
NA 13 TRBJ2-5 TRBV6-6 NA CATDYRGLETQYF TGTGCCACAGATTATCGGGGGCTAGAGACCCAGTACTTC
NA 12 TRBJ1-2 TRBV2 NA CASSGDTTGYTF TGTGCCAGCAGTGGTGATACCACTGGCTACACCTTC
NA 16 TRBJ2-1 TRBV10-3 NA CAISAVALGTSNEQFF TGTGCCATCAGTGCCGTTGCCCTGGGGACCTCCAATGAGCAGTTCTTC
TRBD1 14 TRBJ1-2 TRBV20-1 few CSARRDRVTYGYTF TGCAGTGCTAGGAGGGACAGGGTGACCTATGGCTACACCTTC
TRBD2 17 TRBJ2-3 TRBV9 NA CASSPTGAGDFTDTQYF TGTGCCAGCAGCCCCACAGGAGCGGGGGACTTCACAGATACGCAGTATTTT
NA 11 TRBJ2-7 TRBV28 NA CASSSTYEQCF TGTGCCAGCAGTTCTACCTACGAGCAGTGCTTC
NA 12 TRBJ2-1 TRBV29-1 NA CSVDLLYNEQFF TGCAGCGTGGATTTGCTGTACAATGAGCAGTTCTTC
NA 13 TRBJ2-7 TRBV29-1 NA CSVVWGRHYEQYF TGCAGCGTTGTATGGGGGCGCCACTACGAGCAGTACTTC
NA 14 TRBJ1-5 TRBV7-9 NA CASSFSGPLQPQHF TGTGCCAGCAGCTTCTCCGGTCCCCTTCAGCCCCAGCATTTT